This T cell receptor (beta chain) originates from a study of blood T cell repertoires in COVID-19. Germline lookup yields CDR1 SGDLS and CDR2 YYNGEE. The CDR3 sequence is 14 residues long. V lost 4 bases and J lost 7; bases outside the gene matches: 9. Sequencing used immunoSEQ multiplex PCR; TCRdb keeps in-frame clones, though not all of them. The sample lists 52,000 or so clones, about 78% seen once, with around 20% in the top ten. The chain joins TRBV9 to TRBJ1-1; 8 positions match TRBD1. The sequence was collected from a middle-aged man with active or convalescent COVID-19. Material: peripheral blood. The CDR3 here is CASSLGQGRGEAFF. The CDR3 nucleotides are TGTGCCAGCAGCCTCGGACAGGGACGGGGTGAAGCTTTCTTT.